This TCR beta chain was sequenced in a study of blood T cell repertoires in COVID-19. Study in general: Acute-phase and convalescent COVID-19 samples originated in the United States, Italy and Spain. Sources were T cells, B-cell-depleted T cells, or PBMCs; the material itself was cDNA or gDNA.

The CDR3 is 16 residues long. V dropped 6 bases and J dropped 3 bases, with 20 bases sitting between them. Germline values: CDR1 MNHEY, CDR2 SMNVEV (reference sequence). Original methodology: From reference gene primer amplification, estimates of nucleated cell counts were derived. Clones were read by immunoSEQ multiplex PCR, and TCRdb kept only the in-frame ones, dropping some. D and trimming come from the DNA, and the V and J calls and clone size come from that table. This table has some 210,000 clones, about 83% appearing once. The chain is built from TRBV27 and TRBJ1-1, with D possibly TRBD1 on 6 matching bases. This sequence originates from a woman aged 50 to 65 with active or convalescent COVID-19. Sequenced input: peripheral blood. The DNA of the CDR3 is TGTGCCAGCAGCCATACATCCCAGGGGTGGGACACTGAAGCTTTCTTT. It specifies CASSHTSQGWDTEAFF.